One and the same sample provided the 30 T cell receptor beta chains below, sequenced in a study of T cells in Graves' hyperthyroidism and ophthalmopathy. The source material, RNA transcripts, was used to amplify TCR beta CDR3 regions. Researchers ran a first-round RT-PCR on the TCR CDR3 using the HTBI primer set. TCRdb re-analysed the multiplex PCR reads in MiXCR, keeping a single row per CDR3 protein. The table includes about 500,000 distinct CDR3 sequences, about 15% detected once. Sequencing was performed on blood. The receptors were sampled from a woman aged 18-29 years with Graves' ophthalmopathy.

This chain links TRBV28 with TRBJ2-7; D may be TRBD1 (5 bases). The CDR3 totals 15 residues. V dropped 4 bases and J dropped 3 bases, with 16 bases sitting between them. The germline V gene has CDR1 MDHEN and CDR2 SYDVKM. CDR3 DNA sequence: TGTGCCAGCAGTTCCCCCGGTAGGCAGGGCTACGAGCAGTACTTC. It is translated as CASSSPGRQGYEQYF.

This clonotype was counted between two and nine times. The chain recombines TRBV29-1 with TRBJ1-2; 8 nucleotides line up with TRBD1. This CDR3 spans 15 amino acids. Losses at the gene ends were 3 bases for V and 4 bases for J; bases not matched to a gene: 10. The germline V gene has CDR1 SQVTM and CDR2 ANQGSEA. The CDR3 DNA is TGCAGCGTTGACCCTACGGGACAGGCCCCCTATGGCTACACCTTC. Translated: CSVDPTGQAPYGYTF.

This clonotype was observed many times. This chain connects TRBV7-2 to TRBJ2-1, with TRBD1 matching over 12 bases. The V gene's germline CDR1 is SGHTA and CDR2 FQGNSA. V trimming: 5 bases; J trimming: 7 bases; junction bases outside the gene matches: 12. CDR3 size: 17 residues. The CDR3 DNA reads as TGTGCCAGCAGCCCTGGGACAGGGGGCAACCACCGGAATGAGCAGTTCTTC. The encoded protein is CASSPGTGGNHRNEQFF. The variable domain in full, completed from reference TRBV7-2 and TRBJ2-1, reads GAGVSQSPSNKVTEKGKDVELRCDPISGHTALYWYRQSLGQGLEFLIYFQGNSAPDKSGLPSDRFSAERTGGSVSTLTIQRTQQEDSAVYLCASSPGTGGNHRNEQFFGPGTRLTVL.

This clonotype was counted a single time. V usage is TRBV4-2 and J usage is TRBJ2-1, with 9 bases fitting TRBD2. Germline V gene sequence: CDR1 LGHNA, CDR2 YNFKEQ. Losses at the gene ends were 1 base for V and 8 bases for J; bases not matched to a gene: 6. This CDR3 spans 15 amino acids. DNA of the CDR3: TGTGCCAGCAGCCAAGTTAGCGGGAGTACAGATGAGCAGTTCTTC. This encodes CASSQVSGSTDEQFF.

This clonotype occurred many times. The CDR3 protein is CASSGGPTPQARQGMNTEAFF. CDR3 in DNA: TGTGCCAGCAGTGGAGGCCCCACCCCCCAAGCTAGACAGGGAATGAACACTGAAGCTTTCTTT. The chain has TRBV2 and TRBJ1-1; TRBD1 agrees at 7 bases. CDR1 and CDR2 from the germline V gene are SNHLY and FYNNEI. The CDR3 length is 21 residues. Unmatched junction bases numbered 23, after V lost 4 bases and J lost 0 bases. The full variable domain, in which reference TRBV2 and TRBJ1-1 provide the parts outside the CDR3, is EPEVTQTPSHQVTQMGQEVILRCVPISNHLYFYWYRQILGQKVEFLVSFYNNEISEKSEIFDDQFSVERPDGSNFTLKIRSTKLEDSAMYFCASSGGPTPQARQGMNTEAFFGQGTRLTVV.

This clonotype has a handful of counts. The CDR3 here is CAIANSGQGPDTQYF. In DNA form, the CDR3 reads TGTGCCATCGCTAACTCGGGACAGGGACCAGATACGCAGTATTTT. The chain recombines TRBV10-3 with TRBJ2-3; 9 bases align to TRBD1. CDR1 is ENHRY, CDR2 SYGVKD, per germline. Germline trimming cut 8 bases from V and 4 bases from J; bases unmatched to any gene: 10. The CDR3 consists of 15 residues.

The chain has TRBV19 and TRBJ2-1; 7 bases fit TRBD1. Per the germline V gene, CDR1 is LNHDA and CDR2 is SQIVND (reference sequence). The V segment lost 4 bases and the J segment 6 bases; nucleotides outside the gene matches: 3. CDR3 length: 13 residues. The CDR3 bases are TGTGCCAGTAGTAGGGACAGTCCCAATGAGCAGTTCTTC. It codes for CASSRDSPNEQFF.

Only a few counts were recorded for this clonotype. CDR3 protein: CASSQEIGVAGGNEQFF. The CDR3 DNA sequence: TGTGCCAGCAGCCAAGAAATCGGGGTAGCGGGAGGGAATGAGCAGTTCTTC. The J gene is TRBJ2-1, the V gene TRBV4-2, with TRBD2 matching over 11 bases. The V segment lost 0 bases and the J segment 7 bases; nucleotides outside the gene matches: 8. The CDR3 length is 17 residues. CDR1 and CDR2 (germline): LGHNA, YNFKEQ.

This clonotype came up many times. The chain recombines TRBV30 with TRBJ1-1; D unclear. Germline V CDR1 and CDR2: GTSNPN, SVGIG (reference sequence). CDR3 length equals 13 residues. V lost 0 bases and J 2 bases, leaving 7 bases between the germline ends. The DNA for the CDR3 is TGTGCCTGGAGTGTTCAGTCAAACACTGAAGCTTTCTTT. This encodes CAWSVQSNTEAFF.

This clonotype has a count of ten or more. V usage is TRBV4-3 and J usage is TRBJ1-5; TRBD1 matches 9 bases. The V gene's germline CDR1 is LGHNA and CDR2 YSLEER. This CDR3 spans 16 amino acids. Losses at the gene ends were 0 bases for V and 6 bases for J; bases not matched to a gene: 6. The CDR3 loop is CASSQDLTGGSQPQHF. The CDR3, as DNA: TGCGCCAGCAGCCAAGATCTTACAGGGGGCAGTCAGCCCCAGCATTTT.

This chain joins TRBV29-1 and TRBJ2-7, with 8 bases that match TRBD2. There are 14 residues in the CDR3. CDR1 is SQVTM and CDR2 is ANQGSEA in the germline V gene. J was trimmed by 1 base and V by 3 bases; bases with no gene match: 5. Here the CDR3 DNA reads TGCAGCGTTGATAGCGGGAAAAGGTCCTACGAGCAGTACTTC. It yields the protein CSVDSGKRSYEQYF.

This clonotype was found many times. The chain has TRBV7-8 and TRBJ1-4; D unclear. The germline CDR1 and CDR2 sequences are SGHVS and FQNEAQ. Trimming took off 2 bases at V and 5 bases at J, with 12 bases between the two ends. This CDR3 is 15 amino acids long. The chain's CDR3 is CASSLIETGNEKLFF. CDR3 coding DNA: TGTGCCAGCAGCTTAATAGAGACGGGCAATGAAAAACTGTTTTTT.

This clonotype was found many times. The chain's CDR3 is CSARAREFTEAFF. CDR3 nucleotide sequence: TGCAGTGCTAGAGCCAGGGAATTCACTGAAGCTTTCTTT. This chain connects TRBV20-1 to TRBJ1-1, with TRBD1 as a possible D gene (5 bases). There are 13 residues in the CDR3. Germline V lookup: CDR1 DFQATT, CDR2 SNEGSKA (reference sequence). The V gene lost 1 base and the J gene lost 4 bases, with 10 bases spanning the gap.

This clonotype was counted only a few times. The chain is built from TRBV18 and TRBJ2-4; TRBD1 matches 7 bases. CDR1 KGHSH and CDR2 LQKENI come from the germline V gene. With V trimmed by 6 bases and J by 5 bases, 4 bases remained unmatched. The CDR3 length is 13 residues. The CDR3 here is CASSPGQENIQYF. CDR3 DNA: TGTGCCAGCTCCCCCGGACAGGAAAACATTCAGTACTTC.

This clonotype was recorded a few times. The chain has TRBV27 and TRBJ2-7; 7 bases line up with TRBD1. Trimming at V came to 2 bases and at J to 1 base, leaving 2 bases not matched to a gene. The CDR3 totals 14 residues. Germline V gene lookup returns CDR1 MNHEY and CDR2 SMNVEV (reference sequence). Here the CDR3 DNA reads TGTGCCAGCAGTTTAAAGGGGGCTTCCTACGAGCAGTACTTC. Translating it yields CASSLKGASYEQYF.

This clonotype occurred a few times. V is TRBV19 and J is TRBJ1-5, with a weak D call TRBD1 (6 bases). The V gene lost 5 bases and the J gene lost 3 bases, with 14 bases spanning the gap. The CDR3 runs 15 residues. Germline V gives CDR1 LNHDA, CDR2 SQIVND (reference sequence). The CDR3 DNA sequence: TGTGCCAGTAGTCCCCTAGGGACACACAATCAGCCCCAGCATTTT. Its translation: CASSPLGTHNQPQHF.

This clonotype was seen ten or more times. This sequence joins TRBV18 and TRBJ1-5; TRBD1 aligns across 11 bases. This CDR3 spans 15 amino acids. Germline assignment: CDR1 KGHSH and CDR2 LQKENI. Germline trimming cut 3 bases from V and 7 bases from J; bases unmatched to any gene: 5. CDR3 nucleotides: TGTGCCAGCTCACCCCGGACAGGGGGCGGCCAGCCCCAGCATTTT. Its translation: CASSPRTGGGQPQHF.

V gene TRBV7-9 combines with J gene TRBJ2-2; D is ambiguous. The CDR3 totals 15 residues. Per the germline V gene, CDR1 is SEHNR and CDR2 is FQNEAQ (reference sequence). The V end lost 2 bases, the J end lost 6 bases, and 13 bases lay between the germline ends. In DNA, the CDR3 is TGTGCCAGCAGCTTATTATCTCGCAGACCCGGGGAGCTGTTTTTT. It is translated as CASSLLSRRPGELFF.

In its sample, this clonotype was seen many times. The chain has TRBV5-1 and TRBJ1-1; TRBD1 agrees at 8 bases. CDR3 length equals 14 residues. The V gene's germline CDR1 is SGHRS and CDR2 YFSETQ. V dropped 7 bases and J dropped 5; count of bases not matched to a gene: 10. Here the CDR3 reads CASGLGQGSTEAFF. The CDR3 region has the DNA TGCGCCAGCGGACTAGGACAGGGAAGTACTGAAGCTTTCTTT.

The chain combines TRBV5-1 with TRBJ1-1, with 8 bases identical to TRBD1. CDR1 SGHRS and CDR2 YFSETQ come from the germline V gene. This CDR3 comprises 18 residues. J lost 5 bases, V lost 0 bases, and 15 bases had no gene match. For the CDR3, the DNA is TGCGCCAGCAGCTTGGCCTCAGGGGGCAGTATTACTAGGACTGAAGCTTTCTTT. This sequence encodes CASSLASGGSITRTEAFF.

This clonotype was observed many times. The rearrangement joins TRBV30 to TRBJ1-1, with a tentative D call TRBD1 (5 bases). This CDR3 has 12 residues. V was cut by 5 bases and J by 4 bases, with 11 bases left in between. Germline V lookup: CDR1 GTSNPN, CDR2 SVGIG (reference sequence). The chain's CDR3 is CAWEVGGTEAFF. The CDR3 DNA sequence: TGTGCCTGGGAGGTTGGGGGCACTGAAGCTTTCTTT.

Many counts were recorded for this clonotype. The gene calls are TRBV2 and TRBJ2-7, with a weak D call TRBD2 (5 bases). Germline-derived CDR1 and CDR2 are SNHLY and FYNNEI. The CDR3 is 10 amino acids. The V end lost 7 bases, the J end lost 6 bases, and 7 bases lay between the germline ends. CDR3 protein: CASNAGEQYF. The CDR3 nucleotides read TGTGCCAGCAACGCGGGCGAGCAGTACTTC.

This chain links TRBV10-3 with TRBJ1-1; D is ambiguous. The CDR3 covers 13 residues. Germline V gene sequence: CDR1 ENHRY, CDR2 SYGVKD. Trimming left V 3 bases short and J 4 bases short, with 9 bases between. In DNA form, the CDR3 reads TGTGCCATCAGTGAAGTAACGAGCACTGAAGCTTTCTTT. Translation gives CAISEVTSTEAFF.

There are a few counts of this clonotype. The CDR3 region is CASSLQGGYVGREAFF. Written as DNA, the CDR3 is TGTGCCAGCAGCTTACAGGGGGGATATGTGGGGCGTGAAGCTTTCTTT. The V gene is TRBV5-4, the J gene TRBJ1-1; 8 bases line up with TRBD1. J was trimmed by 7 bases and V by 2 bases; bases with no gene match: 13. This CDR3 has 16 amino acids. Germline V lookup: CDR1 SGHNT, CDR2 YYREEE (reference sequence). Complete variable domain (other parts from reference TRBV5-4 and TRBJ1-1): ETGVTQSPTHLIKTRGQQVTLRCSSQSGHNTVSWYQQALGQGPQFIFQYYREEENGRGNFPPRFSGLQFPNYSSELNVNALELDDSALYLCASSLQGGYVGREAFFGQGTRLTVV.

This chain connects TRBV5-1 to TRBJ2-1, with D tentatively TRBD2 (5 bases). CDR1 is SGHRS, CDR2 YFSETQ, per germline. The V and J ends lost 4 bases and 7 bases respectively, with 15 bases between them. The CDR3 covers 14 residues. The CDR3 sequence: CASSVKSWENEQFF. Written as DNA, the CDR3 is TGCGCCAGCAGCGTGAAATCTTGGGAGAATGAGCAGTTCTTC. Filled out from reference TRBV5-1 and TRBJ2-1, the complete variable domain reads KAGVTQTPRYLIKTRGQQVTLSCSPISGHRSVSWYQQTPGQGLQFLFEYFSETQRNKGNFPGRFSGRQFSNSRSEMNVSTLELGDSALYLCASSVKSWENEQFFGPGTRLTVL.

The table lists this clonotype with many counts. The chain joins TRBV6-1 to TRBJ2-7; TRBD1 is a possible D gene (5 bases). Per the germline V gene, CDR1 is MNHNS and CDR2 is SASEGT. CDR3 length equals 12 residues. V was cut by 6 bases and J by 5 bases, with 11 bases left in between. CDR3 loop: CASSYTGDEQYF. The CDR3 DNA reads TGTGCCAGCAGCTACACAGGAGACGAGCAGTACTTC.

This clonotype showed up many times. V usage is TRBV30 and J usage is TRBJ1-3; 7 bases agree with TRBD1. The germline CDR1 and CDR2 sequences are GTSNPN and SVGIG (reference sequence). J lost 4 bases, V lost 3 bases, and 9 bases had no gene match. The CDR3 spans 15 residues. The CDR3 spells CAWRALQGRGNTIYF. CDR3 bases: TGTGCCTGGAGGGCTTTACAGGGGAGAGGAAACACCATATATTTT.

J is TRBJ1-6 and V is TRBV28, with 8 bases lining up with TRBD1. Trimming took 6 bases from V and 4 from J; bases not matched to a gene: 5. Germline assignment: CDR1 MDHEN and CDR2 SYDVKM. This CDR3 is built from 15 residues. CDR3 protein: CASSRDRGYNSPLHF. The CDR3 nucleotides are TGTGCCAGCAGCCGCGACAGGGGTTATAATTCACCCCTCCACTTT.

The gene calls are TRBV12-3 or TRBV12-4 and TRBJ2-1; D is unresolved. V was pared by 2 bases and J by 5 bases, with 4 bases between. The CDR3 length is 12 residues. The CDR3 reads CASSLSNNEQFF. DNA of the CDR3: TGTGCCAGCAGTTTATCGAACAATGAGCAGTTCTTC.

This clonotype was seen repeatedly, ten times or more. The chain is built from TRBV20-1 and TRBJ2-7; the D is unclear. The V gene lost 6 bases and the J gene lost 7 bases, with 10 bases spanning the gap. Germline CDR1 and CDR2: DFQATT and SNEGSKA (reference sequence). The CDR3 extends over 10 amino acids. Here the CDR3 reads CSAVGQEQYF. The CDR3, as DNA: TGCAGTGCCGTGGGCCAAGAGCAGTACTTC.